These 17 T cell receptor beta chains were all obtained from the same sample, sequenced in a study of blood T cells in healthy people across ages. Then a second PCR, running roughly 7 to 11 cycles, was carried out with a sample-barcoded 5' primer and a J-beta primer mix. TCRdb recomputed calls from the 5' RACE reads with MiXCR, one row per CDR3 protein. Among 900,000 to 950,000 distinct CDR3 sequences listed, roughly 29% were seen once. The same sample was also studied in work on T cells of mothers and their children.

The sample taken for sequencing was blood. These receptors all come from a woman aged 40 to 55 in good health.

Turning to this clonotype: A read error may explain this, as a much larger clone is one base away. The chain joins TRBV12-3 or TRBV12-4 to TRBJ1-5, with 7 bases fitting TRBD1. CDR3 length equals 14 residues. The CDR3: CANSDHQGGKPQHF. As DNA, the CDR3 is TGTGCCAACAGTGATCATCAGGGGGGGAAGCCCCAGCATTTT.

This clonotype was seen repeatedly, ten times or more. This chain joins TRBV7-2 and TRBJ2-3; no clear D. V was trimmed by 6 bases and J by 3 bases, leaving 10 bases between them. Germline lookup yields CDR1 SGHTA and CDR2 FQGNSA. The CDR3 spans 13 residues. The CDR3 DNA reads TGTGCCAGCAGTTTCCTTCGGACAGATACGCAGTATTTT. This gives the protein CASSFLRTDTQYF.

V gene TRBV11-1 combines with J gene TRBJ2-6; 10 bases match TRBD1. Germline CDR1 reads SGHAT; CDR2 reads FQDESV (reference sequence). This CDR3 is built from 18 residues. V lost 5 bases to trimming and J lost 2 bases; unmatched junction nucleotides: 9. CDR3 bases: TGTGCCAGCAGCGCCGCGGGACAGGGGATCACTGGGGCCAACGTCCTGACTTTC. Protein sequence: CASSAAGQGITGANVLTF.

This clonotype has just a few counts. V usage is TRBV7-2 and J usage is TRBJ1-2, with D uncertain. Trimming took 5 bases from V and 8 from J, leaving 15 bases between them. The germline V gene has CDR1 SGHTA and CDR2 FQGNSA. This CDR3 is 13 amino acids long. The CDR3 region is CASSPISAEGYTF. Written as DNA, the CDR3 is TGTGCCAGCAGCCCCATTTCCGCGGAGGGCTACACCTTC.

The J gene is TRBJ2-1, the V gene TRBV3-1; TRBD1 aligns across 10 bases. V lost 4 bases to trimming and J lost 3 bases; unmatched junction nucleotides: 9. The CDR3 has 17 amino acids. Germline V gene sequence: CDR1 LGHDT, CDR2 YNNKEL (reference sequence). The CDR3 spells CASSRDRGPQFYNEQFF. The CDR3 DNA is TGTGCCAGCAGCCGGGACAGGGGCCCCCAATTCTACAATGAGCAGTTCTTC.

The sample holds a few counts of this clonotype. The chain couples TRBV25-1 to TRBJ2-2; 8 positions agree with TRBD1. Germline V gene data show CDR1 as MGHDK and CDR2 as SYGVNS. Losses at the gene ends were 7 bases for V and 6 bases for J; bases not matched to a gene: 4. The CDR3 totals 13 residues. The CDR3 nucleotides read TGTGCCAGCAAGACCAGGGGGCCCGGGGAGCTGTTTTTT. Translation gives CASKTRGPGELFF.

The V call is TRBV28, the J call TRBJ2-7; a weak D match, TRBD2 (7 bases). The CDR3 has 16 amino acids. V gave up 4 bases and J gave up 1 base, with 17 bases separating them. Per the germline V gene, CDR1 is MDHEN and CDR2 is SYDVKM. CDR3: CASSYAAGEGSYEQYF. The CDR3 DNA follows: TGTGCCAGCAGTTACGCCGCAGGGGAGGGGTCCTACGAGCAGTACTTC.

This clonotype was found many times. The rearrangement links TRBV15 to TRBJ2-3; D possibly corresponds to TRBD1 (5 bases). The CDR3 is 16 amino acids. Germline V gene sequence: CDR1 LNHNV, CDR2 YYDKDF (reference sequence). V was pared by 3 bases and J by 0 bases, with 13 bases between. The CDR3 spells CATSSRALFSTDTQYF. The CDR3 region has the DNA TGTGCCACCAGCAGCAGGGCACTCTTTAGCACAGATACGCAGTATTTT.

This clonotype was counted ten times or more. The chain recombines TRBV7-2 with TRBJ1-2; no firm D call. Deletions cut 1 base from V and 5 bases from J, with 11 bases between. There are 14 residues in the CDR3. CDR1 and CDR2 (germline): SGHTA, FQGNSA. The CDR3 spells CASSLVDGPYGYTF. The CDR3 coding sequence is TGTGCCAGCAGCTTAGTAGACGGGCCTTATGGCTACACCTTC.

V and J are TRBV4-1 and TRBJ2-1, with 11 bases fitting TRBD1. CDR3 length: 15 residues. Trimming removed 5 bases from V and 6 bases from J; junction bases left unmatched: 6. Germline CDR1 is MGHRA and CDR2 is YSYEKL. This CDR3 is CASSNRDRGGNEQFF. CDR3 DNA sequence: TGCGCCAGCAGCAACCGGGACAGGGGGGGCAATGAGCAGTTCTTC.

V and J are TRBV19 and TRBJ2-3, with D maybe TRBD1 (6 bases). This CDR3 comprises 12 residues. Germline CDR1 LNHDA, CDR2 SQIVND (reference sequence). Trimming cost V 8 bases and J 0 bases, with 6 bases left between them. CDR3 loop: CASGQSTDTQYF. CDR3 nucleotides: TGTGCCAGTGGACAGAGCACAGATACGCAGTATTTT.

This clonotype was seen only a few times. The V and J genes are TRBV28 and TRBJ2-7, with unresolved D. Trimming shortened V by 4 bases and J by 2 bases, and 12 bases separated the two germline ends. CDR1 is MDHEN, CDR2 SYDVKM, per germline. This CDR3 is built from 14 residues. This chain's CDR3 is CASSSLQKTYEQYF. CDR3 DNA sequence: TGTGCCAGCAGTTCCCTCCAGAAAACCTACGAGCAGTACTTC. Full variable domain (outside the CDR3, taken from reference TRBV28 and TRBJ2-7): DVKVTQSSRYLVKRTGEKVFLECVQDMDHENMFWYRQDPGLGLRLIYFSYDVKMKEKGDIPEGYSVSREKKERFSLILESASTNQTSMYLCASSSLQKTYEQYFGPGTRLTVT.

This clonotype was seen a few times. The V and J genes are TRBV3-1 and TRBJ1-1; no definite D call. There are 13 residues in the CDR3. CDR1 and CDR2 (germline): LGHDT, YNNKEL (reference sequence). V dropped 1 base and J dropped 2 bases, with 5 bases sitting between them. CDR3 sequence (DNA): TGTGCCAGCAGCCAAGTTGTTAACACTGAAGCTTTCTTT. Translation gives CASSQVVNTEAFF. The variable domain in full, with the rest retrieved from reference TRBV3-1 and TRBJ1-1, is DTAVSQTPKYLVTQMGNDKSIKCEQNLGHDTMYWYKQDSKKFLKIMFSYNNKELIINETVPNRFSPKSPDKAHLNLHINSLELGDSAVYFCASSQVVNTEAFFGQGTRLTVV.

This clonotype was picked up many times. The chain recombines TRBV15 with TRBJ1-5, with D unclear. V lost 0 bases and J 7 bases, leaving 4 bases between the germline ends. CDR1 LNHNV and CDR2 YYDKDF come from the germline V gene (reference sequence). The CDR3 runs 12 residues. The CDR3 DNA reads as TGTGCCACCAGCAGAGATGTGCAGCCCCAGCATTTT. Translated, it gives CATSRDVQPQHF.

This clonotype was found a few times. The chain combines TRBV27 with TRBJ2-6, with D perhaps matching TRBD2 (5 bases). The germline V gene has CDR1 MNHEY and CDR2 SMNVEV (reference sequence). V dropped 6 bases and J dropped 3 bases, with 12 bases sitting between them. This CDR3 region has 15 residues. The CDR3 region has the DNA TGTGCCAGCAGGCCCCGGGGTGGTGGGGCCAACGTCCTGACTTTC. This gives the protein CASRPRGGGANVLTF.

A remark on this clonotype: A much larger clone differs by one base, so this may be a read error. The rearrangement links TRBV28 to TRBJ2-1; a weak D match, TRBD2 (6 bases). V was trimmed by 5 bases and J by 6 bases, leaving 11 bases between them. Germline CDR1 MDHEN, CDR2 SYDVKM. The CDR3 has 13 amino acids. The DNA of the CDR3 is TGTGCCAGCAGTACCGGACTACGCAATGAGCAGTTCTTC. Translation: CASSTGLRNEQFF.

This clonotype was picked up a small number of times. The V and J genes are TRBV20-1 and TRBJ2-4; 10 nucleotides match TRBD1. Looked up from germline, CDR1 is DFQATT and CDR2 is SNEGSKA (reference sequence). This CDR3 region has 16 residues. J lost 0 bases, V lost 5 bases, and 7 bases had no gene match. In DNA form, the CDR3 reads TGCAGTGCTCCGGGACAGGGGCCAGGAGCCAAAAACATTCAGTACTTC. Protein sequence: CSAPGQGPGAKNIQYF.